A selection of T cell receptor beta chains follows, all from one sample in a study of cytomegalovirus exposure and HLA in healthy donors. This table comes from immunoSEQ multiplex PCR, and its TCRdb copy is limited to in-frame clones, with some not included. The data show roughly 100,000 clones, about 81% seen once. Sample: PBMCs. These receptors came from a man aged 25 to 40 in good health and CMV-seronegative. The CDR3 runs from the conserved cysteine through the conserved F or W. The D gene is left open where the match is weak. Clone size is not always given. Where it is, it says once, few, many or a class for expanded clones.

d_call	v_call	j_call	clone_size	cdr3_nt	cdr3_aa
-	TRBV29-1	TRBJ2-1	-	TGCAGCGTTGAAGCCTGGGGGGTCAATGAGCAGTTCTTC	CSVEAWGVNEQFF
-	TRBV6-5	TRBJ2-2	-	TGTGCCAGCAGTTACTCGATAGGGACTTACACCGGGGAGCTGTTTTTT	CASSYSIGTYTGELFF
-	TRBV25-1	TRBJ2-7	-	TGTGCCAGCAGTAACTACTACGAGCAGTACTTC	CASSNYYEQYF
-	TRBV6-6	TRBJ1-3	-	TGTGCCAGCAGCCCAGTCACGCCTGGAAACACCATATATTTT	CASSPVTPGNTIYF
-	TRBV5-1	TRBJ2-1	once	TGCGCCAGCAGTGTGGACAGTAGCAATGAGCAGTTCTTC	CASSVDSSNEQFF
-	TRBV9	TRBJ1-1	-	TGTGCCAGCAGCGGGCCCCGCGGGGGGGGCACTGAAGCTTTCTTT	CASSGPRGGGTEAFF
-	TRBV5-1	TRBJ2-5	-	TGCGCCAGCAGTTTCGACAGCCAAGAGACCCAGTACTTC	CASSFDSQETQYF
-	TRBV18	TRBJ1-1	-	TGTGCCAGCTCACCACCAAGTCGGACTGAAGCTTTCTTT	CASSPPSRTEAFF
-	TRBV13	TRBJ1-6	-	TGTGCCAGCAGTTTCAAGGGACTGTCGCATTCACCCCTCCACTTT	CASSFKGLSHSPLHF
-	TRBV4-1	TRBJ2-7	-	TGCGCCAGCAGCCAAGATCTTGGAGGGGTCCCCTACGAGCAGTACTTC	CASSQDLGGVPYEQYF
TRBD1	TRBV27	TRBJ1-1	-	TGTGCCAGCACCCCGACAGGGAATAAGGGGTTGAACACTGAAGCTTTCTTT	CASTPTGNKGLNTEAFF
-	TRBV5-1	TRBJ2-5	once	TGCGCCAGCAGCTTGGGAGGAGCTCAAGAGACCCAGTACTTC	CASSLGGAQETQYF
-	TRBV6-1	TRBJ1-4	-	TGTGCCAGCAGTCCCCCCCCCGATGAAAAACTGTTTTTT	CASSPPPDEKLFF
-	TRBV5-6	TRBJ2-5	-	TGTGCCAGCAGCCCGCGGGACAGCTCCCTTCAAGAGACCCAGTACTTC	CASSPRDSSLQETQYF
TRBD1	TRBV5-8	TRBJ2-5	-	TGTGCCAGCAGCACCGACAGGGGAAAGACCCAGTACTTC	CASSTDRGKTQYF
-	TRBV9	TRBJ1-4	-	TGTGCCAGCAGCCTCCTCCCGGGGTTGGAAACAACTAATGAAAAACTGTTTTTT	CASSLLPGLETTNEKLFF
-	TRBV4-1	TRBJ2-3	-	TGCGCCAGCAGCCCATCGACAGGCCCAGATACGCAGTATTTT	CASSPSTGPDTQYF
-	TRBV6-5	TRBJ2-5	-	TGTGCCACGCGGGACGCCAGCCAAGAGACCCAGTACTTC	CATRDASQETQYF
-	TRBV5-4	TRBJ2-5	-	TGTGCCAGCACTTCCCCGAGGGCAGAGACCCAGTACTTC	CASTSPRAETQYF
TRBD1	TRBV5-1	TRBJ2-7	-	TGCGCCAGCAGCTCCCGGACAGGGGGCGAGCAGTACTTC	CASSSRTGGEQYF
-	TRBV4-1	TRBJ1-6	few	TGCGCCAGCAGCCCAAGCGGGCTGGCCGTAAATTCACCCCTCCACTTT	CASSPSGLAVNSPLHF
TRBD1	TRBV28	TRBJ1-1	-	TGTGCCAGCAGCCACCGGGACAGGGAGCAGGCTTTCTTT	CASSHRDREQAFF
-	TRBV25-1	TRBJ1-2	-	TGTGCCAGCAGTCGCTCAGGGTTTATCGATGGCTACACCTTC	CASSRSGFIDGYTF
-	TRBV5-1	TRBJ1-2	-	TGCGCCAGCGGAACAACTAAAATCAACTATGGCTACACCTTC	CASGTTKINYGYTF
TRBD2	TRBV29-1	TRBJ2-1	-	TGCAGCGTTGGTACTAGCGGGGCCTACAATGAGCAGTTCTTC	CSVGTSGAYNEQFF
TRBD1	TRBV28	TRBJ2-7	-	TGTGCCAGCAGTCCAGGGGGACAGGGGGGACACGAGCAGTACTTC	CASSPGGQGGHEQYF
-	TRBV27	TRBJ2-7	-	TGTGCCAGCAGTCCTTACAGGGCCTACGAGCAGTACTTC	CASSPYRAYEQYF
-	TRBV30	TRBJ1-2	once	TGTGCCTGGAGTGTGAGGCGGCAGTTGGATGGCTACACCTTC	CAWSVRRQLDGYTF
-	TRBV28	TRBJ2-6	-	TGTGCCAGCAGTCCCGGCGGCTTTAGGGCCAACGTCCTGACTTTC	CASSPGGFRANVLTF
TRBD1	TRBV5-4	TRBJ2-7	-	TGTGCCAGCAGCCTGACAGGGTCGGAGCAGTACTTC	CASSLTGSEQYF
-	TRBV5-5	TRBJ2-5	-	TGTGCCAGCAGCTTGGAGGGGTACGGGCTCATCCAAGGGGCCCAGTACTTC	CASSLEGYGLIQGAQYF
-	TRBV6-1	TRBJ1-1	once	TGTGCCAGCAGGAAGGGGCTCGGGAACACTGAAGCTTTCTTT	CASRKGLGNTEAFF
TRBD2	TRBV6-4	TRBJ2-2	many	TGTGCCAGCAGTGACTCGACTAGCGCCGGGGAGCTGTTTTTT	CASSDSTSAGELFF
TRBD1	TRBV19	TRBJ1-2	-	TGTGCCAGTAGTAGGGACAGCTCCATTGCGAACTATGGCTACACCTTC	CASSRDSSIANYGYTF
TRBD2	TRBV29-1	TRBJ2-7	once	TGCAGCGGCCTGCGGGAGGGCTCCTACGAGCAGTACTTC	CSGLREGSYEQYF
TRBD1	TRBV9	TRBJ2-7	-	TGTGCCAGCAGCGTGGGACAGGGCTATACCTACGAGCAGTACTTC	CASSVGQGYTYEQYF
TRBD1	TRBV30	TRBJ2-1	once	TGTGCCTGGGCAGTTCTCGACAGGGAAAATGAGCAGTTCTTC	CAWAVLDRENEQFF